This is a list of T cell receptor beta chains from one sample in a study of identical twins. From the 5' RACE reads, TCRdb called clonotypes with MiXCR, one entry per CDR3 protein. The sample contains hundreds of thousands of distinct CDR3 sequences, roughly 24% of which appear only once. This same sample was also taken into another study, of T cells expressing NK-cell markers.

Material: CD4+ T cells sorted from blood. The receptor source for this set is a woman aged 18-29 years in good health. Both conserved end residues are part of each CDR3. The D gene is left open where the match is weak. Size tells how often a clone was seen (once, few, many) or the class of an expanded clone, and some rows leave it out.

CDR3 protein | CDR3 DNA | V gene | clone size | J gene | D gene
CASSPIRQTSTDTQYF | TGTGCCAGCAGTCCAATTAGACAAACTAGCACAGATACGCAGTATTTT | TRBV27 | - | TRBJ2-3 | -
CSAPTGSGNTIYF | TGCAGTGCTCCGACAGGCTCTGGAAACACCATATATTTT | TRBV20-1 | few | TRBJ1-3 | -
CASSRSPALGMGISYEQYF | TGTGCCAGCAGTCGATCCCCGGCCCTTGGGATGGGGATTTCCTACGAGCAGTACTTC | TRBV6-1 | - | TRBJ2-7 | -
CASSYAPGQETQYF | TGTGCCAGCAGTTACGCCCCGGGGCAAGAGACCCAGTACTTC | TRBV6-5 | - | TRBJ2-5 | -
CASSWRGEGTQYF | TGTGCCAGCAGTTGGCGAGGGGAAGGGACGCAGTATTTT | TRBV12-3/TRBV12-4 | few | TRBJ2-3 | -
CASSRDRAQAYEQYF | TGTGCCAGCAGTCGCGACAGGGCTCAGGCCTACGAGCAGTACTTC | TRBV6-1 | - | TRBJ2-7 | TRBD1
CASSLWDRGYEQYF | TGTGCCAGCAGCTTATGGGACAGGGGCTACGAGCAGTACTTC | TRBV7-2 | few | TRBJ2-7 | TRBD1
CASSLGPTGIDTEAFF | TGTGCCAGCAGTTTAGGGCCCACAGGGATCGACACTGAAGCTTTCTTT | TRBV12-3/TRBV12-4 | few | TRBJ1-1 | -
CASSSGGQLVAKNIQYF | TGCGCCAGCAGCTCAGGGGGACAGTTGGTAGCCAAAAACATTCAGTACTTC | TRBV5-1 | few | TRBJ2-4 | TRBD1
CAISGVNEQFF | TGTGCCATCAGTGGTGTTAATGAGCAGTTCTTC | TRBV10-3 | - | TRBJ2-1 | -
CASRPFQGNEQFF | TGTGCCAGCCGCCCGTTCCAGGGAAATGAGCAGTTCTTC | TRBV9 | - | TRBJ2-1 | -
CSGGAGDSYNEQFF | TGCAGCGGTGGAGCGGGAGACTCCTACAATGAGCAGTTCTTC | TRBV29-1 | - | TRBJ2-1 | TRBD2
CAWSMSGGTGELFF | TGTGCCTGGAGTATGTCAGGGGGTACCGGGGAGCTGTTTTTT | TRBV30 | - | TRBJ2-2 | TRBD1
CSVLAGEIEQFF | TGCAGCGTTCTAGCGGGAGAAATTGAGCAGTTCTTC | TRBV29-1 | few | TRBJ2-1 | TRBD2
CASSLKVGVGAFF | TGTGCCAGCAGCTTAAAAGTAGGGGTGGGAGCTTTCTTT | TRBV11-2 | few | TRBJ1-1 | -
CASSLNGATEAFF | TGTGCCAGCAGTTTGAACGGGGCCACTGAAGCTTTCTTT | TRBV12-3/TRBV12-4 | many | TRBJ1-1 | -
CSALSASGANVLTF | TGCAGCGCCCTATCGGCGTCTGGGGCCAACGTCCTGACTTTC | TRBV29-1 | - | TRBJ2-6 | -
CAISPLLRQGGEKLFF | TGTGCCATCAGCCCACTCCTGCGACAGGGCGGGGAAAAACTGTTTTTT | TRBV10-3 | few | TRBJ1-4 | TRBD1
CASSLAGQQGWDEQFF | TGCGCCAGCAGCTTGGCCGGTCAGCAGGGGTGGGATGAGCAGTTCTTC | TRBV5-1 | - | TRBJ2-1 | -
CASSQGGWGTEAFF | TGCGCCAGCAGCCAAGGGGGCTGGGGCACTGAAGCTTTCTTT | TRBV4-3 | - | TRBJ1-1 | -
CASSVGLPTDTQYF | TGTGCCAGCAGCGTGGGACTCCCCACAGATACGCAGTATTTT | TRBV9 | - | TRBJ2-3 | -
CASRTEASSYNEQFF | TGCGCCAGCAGAACGGAGGCTAGCAGTTACAATGAGCAGTTCTTC | TRBV10-2 | few | TRBJ2-1 | -
CATGGGGTQYF | TGCGCCACAGGAGGCGGAGGGACCCAGTACTTC | TRBV11-3 | - | TRBJ2-5 | -
CASIPRFSGSTDTQYF | TGTGCCAGTATCCCTAGGTTTAGCGGCAGCACAGATACGCAGTATTTT | TRBV24-1 | - | TRBJ2-3 | -
CASSLARYQPQHF | TGTGCCAGCAGCTTAGCGAGGTACCAGCCCCAGCATTTT | TRBV7-8 | few | TRBJ1-5 | -
CATSPYRGGAQNTEAFF | TGTGCCACCAGTCCCTACAGGGGTGGGGCCCAGAACACTGAAGCTTTCTTT | TRBV24-1 | - | TRBJ1-1 | TRBD1
CSARWDLTDTQYF | TGCAGTGCTAGATGGGACCTTACAGATACGCAGTATTTT | TRBV20-1 | few | TRBJ2-3 | -
CATSRDKQPQHF | TGTGCCACCAGCAGAGACAAACAGCCCCAGCATTTT | TRBV15 | - | TRBJ1-5 | -
CASSAGQNTGELFF | TGCGCCAGCAGCGCGGGACAGAACACCGGGGAGCTGTTTTTT | TRBV5-1 | many | TRBJ2-2 | -
CASSAETGLLYEQYF | TGTGCCAGCAGTGCTGAGACAGGGCTCCTCTACGAGCAGTACTTC | TRBV6-1 | few | TRBJ2-7 | TRBD1
CSARSGGPGTGELFF | TGCAGTGCTAGGTCGGGGGGGCCGGGCACCGGGGAGCTGTTTTTT | TRBV20-1 | - | TRBJ2-2 | TRBD2
CAISSPSAGQYF | TGTGCCATCAGCAGCCCTTCCGCCGGACAGTACTTC | TRBV10-3 | few | TRBJ2-7 | -
CSARPSGGRVFLRGTQYF | TGCAGTGCTAGACCCAGCGGGGGACGGGTATTCCTAAGGGGGACCCAGTACTTC | TRBV20-1 | - | TRBJ2-5 | TRBD2
CGAAGGFLYNEQFF | TGTGGGGCGGCGGGGGGGTTTCTCTACAATGAGCAGTTCTTC | TRBV6-2/TRBV6-3 | - | TRBJ2-1 | TRBD2
CASSRWRTKGETQYF | TGTGCCAGCAGTAGATGGAGAACTAAAGGGGAGACCCAGTACTTC | TRBV6-1 | - | TRBJ2-5 | -
CASSSRGEQFF | TGTGCCAGCAGCTCCCGGGGGGAGCAGTTCTTC | TRBV7-9 | many | TRBJ2-1 | -